The 28 T cell receptor beta chains in this list originate from one sample, sequenced in a study of blood T cell repertoires in COVID-19. Sequencing was performed with immunoSEQ multiplex PCR; in TCRdb, only in-frame clones are kept and a portion is missing. The sample records 150,000 to 200,000 clones, roughly nine tenths being singletons. Sequencing input: peripheral blood. These receptors came from a woman of 80 years or more in a cohort sampled during active or convalescent COVID-19.

The chain recombines TRBV5-3 with TRBJ2-2; 10 bases line up with TRBD1. TRBV5-3 is placed among ORFs of uncertain function. This CDR3 has 16 amino acids. Unmatched junction bases numbered 9, after V lost 3 bases and J lost 7 bases. This CDR3 reads CARSSVRDRGDGELFF. The CDR3 DNA sequence: TGTGCCAGAAGCTCAGTACGGGACAGGGGAGACGGGGAGCTGTTTTTT.

The table lists this clone with a count of one. The genes are TRBV28 and TRBJ1-6; TRBD1 agrees at 7 bases. V gave up 3 bases and J gave up 0 bases; unmatched junction bases: 8. Germline loops: CDR1 MDHEN, CDR2 SYDVKM. CDR3 size: 18 residues. CDR3: CASSFTGQASSYNSPLHF. In DNA form, the CDR3 reads TGTGCCAGCAGTTTTACCGGACAGGCTAGCTCCTATAATTCACCCCTCCACTTT. The full variable domain, with the rest looked up from reference TRBV28 and TRBJ1-6, is DVKVTQSSRYLVKRTGEKVFLECVQDMDHENMFWYRQDPGLGLRLIYFSYDVKMKEKGDIPEGYSVSREKKERFSLILESASTNQTSMYLCASSFTGQASSYNSPLHFGNGTRLTVT.

V and J are TRBV10-1 and TRBJ1-5, with unresolved D. This CDR3 has 12 amino acids. V was pared by 6 bases and J by 6 bases, with 9 bases between. Per germline, CDR1 WNHNN and CDR2 SYGVQD (reference sequence). The DNA of the CDR3 is TGCGCCAGCAGCGACTATGGTCAGCCCCAGCATTTT. Amino acid sequence: CASSDYGQPQHF.

The V call is TRBV5-4, the J call TRBJ1-2; TRBD1 matches at 7 bases. V lost 0 bases to trimming and J lost 7 bases; unmatched junction nucleotides: 6. The CDR3 is 14 residues long. CDR1 SGHNT and CDR2 YYREEE come from the germline V gene (reference sequence). CDR3 residues: CASSLVGGAGGYTF. The CDR3 DNA sequence: TGTGCCAGCAGCTTGGTAGGGGGCGCGGGTGGCTACACCTTC.

The chain joins TRBV28 to TRBJ2-7; 7 positions match TRBD1. CDR3 length: 11 amino acids. Germline trimming cut 6 bases from V and 6 bases from J; bases unmatched to any gene: 2. Germline V gene sequence: CDR1 MDHEN, CDR2 SYDVKM. For the CDR3, the DNA is TGTGCCAGCAGCGACAGGGTCGAGCAGTACGTC. It is translated as CASSDRVEQYV.

This chain uses TRBV6-5 with TRBJ1-5; a weak D match, TRBD1 (6 bases). Deletions cut 4 bases from V and 2 bases from J, with 9 bases between. Germline V gives CDR1 MNHEY, CDR2 SVGAGI. The CDR3 is 14 amino acids. The CDR3 DNA sequence: TGTGCCAGCAGTTTCCGGACAGGCAATCAGCCCCAGCATTTT. Protein sequence: CASSFRTGNQPQHF.

In its sample, this clone was seen once. The CDR3 is CASSSNPMEKLFF. The CDR3 nucleotides read TGTGCCAGCAGCTCCAATCCTATGGAAAAACTGTTTTTT. The rearrangement links TRBV7-2 to TRBJ1-4; D unclear. Germline assignment: CDR1 SGHTA and CDR2 FQGNSA. Trimming stripped 4 bases from V and 8 bases from J, with 11 bases between. The CDR3 is made up of 13 amino acids.

This chain connects TRBV18 to TRBJ2-3; TRBD1 aligns across 8 bases. The CDR3 has 16 amino acids. Trimming cost V 3 bases and J 4 bases; bases outside gene matches: 9. The V gene's germline CDR1 is KGHSH and CDR2 LQKENI. CDR3 residues: CASSPYPLQGADTQYF. CDR3 DNA: TGTGCCAGCTCACCCTACCCTCTACAGGGGGCAGATACGCAGTATTTT.

This chain uses TRBV28 with TRBJ1-3, with D uncertain. With 6 bases removed from V and 0 bases from J, the gap between germline ends came to 15 bases. Germline assignment: CDR1 MDHEN and CDR2 SYDVKM. The CDR3 totals 16 residues. The CDR3 nucleotides read TGTGCCAGCAGGCCCCTCGGAGTCCACTCTGGAAACACCATATATTTT. This translates into CASRPLGVHSGNTIYF.

The rearrangement uses TRBV12-5 and TRBJ2-1, with 11 bases identical to TRBD2. From germline, CDR1 is LGHNT and CDR2 FRNRAP. CDR3 length: 15 residues. Trimming took 9 bases from V and 3 from J; bases not matched to a gene: 7. This CDR3 is CASARGTSGYNEQFF. The DNA of the CDR3 is TGTGCTAGCGCTAGAGGGACTAGCGGCTACAATGAGCAGTTCTTC.

V gene TRBV19 combines with J gene TRBJ1-3, with D possibly matching TRBD1 (6 bases). The V and J ends lost 3 bases and 5 bases respectively, with 8 bases between them. The CDR3 sequence is 13 residues long. Germline assignment: CDR1 LNHDA and CDR2 SQIVND (reference sequence). The CDR3 DNA follows: TGTGCCAGTAGTATGGACAGAAGAAACACCATATATTTT. It yields the protein CASSMDRRNTIYF.

The table lists this clone with a count of one. The chain couples TRBV18 to TRBJ2-7; a possible D gene is TRBD1 (5 bases). V was cut by 2 bases and J by 4 bases, with 6 bases left in between. The germline V gene has CDR1 KGHSH and CDR2 LQKENI. CDR3 size: 12 residues. CDR3 coding DNA: TGTGCCAGCTCACCAAAGGGGTACGAGCAGTACTTC. It translates to CASSPKGYEQYF.

The chain recombines TRBV5-5 with TRBJ2-3; D uncertain. This CDR3 has 12 amino acids. From germline, CDR1 is SGHKS and CDR2 YYEKEE (reference sequence). Trimming stripped 6 bases from V and 2 bases from J, with 7 bases between. CDR3 sequence: CASTRLTDTQYF. CDR3 coding DNA: TGTGCCAGCACCCGACTCACAGATACGCAGTATTTT.

For the CDR3, the DNA is TGCGCCAGCAGCCAAGAGGGAGCCGTCCTCCTCTATGGCTACACCTTC. Residues: CASSQEGAVLLYGYTF. V gene TRBV4-1 combines with J gene TRBJ1-2; no reliable D call. V was trimmed by 0 bases and J by 4 bases, leaving 15 bases between them. The CDR3 spans 16 residues. From germline, CDR1 is MGHRA and CDR2 YSYEKL.

This sequence joins TRBV6-2 or TRBV6-3 and TRBJ1-2; TRBD1 matches at 7 bases. CDR3 length: 14 amino acids. Trimming removed 6 bases from V and 4 bases from J; junction bases left unmatched: 8. CDR1 and CDR2 from the germline V gene are MNHEY and SVGEGT. CDR3 region: CASSLDRLGYGYTF. CDR3 sequence (DNA): TGTGCCAGCAGCCTGGACAGGCTGGGCTATGGCTACACCTTC.

The chain has TRBV7-6 and TRBJ1-3, with D perhaps TRBD1 (6 bases). Germline CDR1 SGHVS, CDR2 FNYEAQ. This CDR3 is built from 16 residues. Trimming cost V 4 bases and J 2 bases, with 15 bases left between them. CDR3 in DNA: TGTGCCAGCAGCTCAGTTAACCCAGGGGCTGGAAACACCATATATTTT. Translation gives CASSSVNPGAGNTIYF.

This clone has a count of ten or more. CDR3 region: CASSESKSSSGGPIETQYF. CDR3 coding DNA: TGCGCCAGCAGTGAGTCGAAATCCAGTAGCGGGGGGCCAATAGAGACCCAGTACTTC. The V gene is TRBV10-1, the J gene TRBJ2-5, with TRBD2 identical over 10 bases. V shed 0 bases and J 4 bases; nucleotides not matched to a gene: 14. The CDR3 contains 19 residues. Looked up from germline, CDR1 is WNHNN and CDR2 is SYGVQD (reference sequence).

The chain recombines TRBV19 with TRBJ1-2; 8 bases agree with TRBD1. Losses at the gene ends were 3 bases for V and 4 bases for J; bases not matched to a gene: 10. Germline assignment: CDR1 LNHDA and CDR2 SQIVND (reference sequence). The CDR3 is 16 residues long. CDR3 region: CASSIIARTGSYGYTF. CDR3 nucleotides: TGTGCCAGTAGTATTATCGCCCGGACAGGGTCCTATGGCTACACCTTC.

The chain recombines TRBV2 with TRBJ2-7; 11 nucleotides match TRBD2. CDR1 is SNHLY and CDR2 is FYNNEI in the germline V gene. The CDR3 has 15 residues. V shed 6 bases, J shed 7 bases, and the junction held 11 bases outside the gene matches. The CDR3 reads CASRAGSGRAGEQYV. The CDR3 nucleotides read TGTGCCAGCAGGGCGGGTAGCGGGAGGGCCGGGGAGCAGTACGTC.

The genes are TRBV5-5 and TRBJ2-3; 7 bases are shared with TRBD2. This CDR3 contains 14 residues. V lost 4 bases and J lost 6; bases outside the gene matches: 8. Germline V CDR1 and CDR2: SGHKS, YYEKEE (reference sequence). The CDR3 bases are TGTGCCAGCAGCCAGCTGGGGGGGTCGGATACGCAGTATTTT. It is translated as CASSQLGGSDTQYF.

The chain links TRBV28 to TRBJ1-1; no definite D call. The V and J ends lost 8 bases and 0 bases respectively, with 7 bases between them. Per the germline V gene, CDR1 is MDHEN and CDR2 is SYDVKM. The CDR3 runs 12 residues. The CDR3 sequence: CASGAMNTEAFF. For the CDR3, the DNA is TGTGCCAGCGGTGCTATGAACACTGAAGCTTTCTTT. The full variable domain, its missing parts supplied by reference TRBV28 and TRBJ1-1, is DVKVTQSSRYLVKRTGEKVFLECVQDMDHENMFWYRQDPGLGLRLIYFSYDVKMKEKGDIPEGYSVSREKKERFSLILESASTNQTSMYLCASGAMNTEAFFGQGTRLTVV.

This chain uses TRBV23-1 with TRBJ2-5, with a tentative D call TRBD1 (5 bases). TRBV23-1 is an ORF for which the function is uncertain. CDR3 length: 11 amino acids. Trimming pared 9 bases from V and 2 bases from J, leaving 7 bases between. CDR3 in DNA: TGCGCCAGGGGGCATCAAGAGACCCAGTACTTC. Encoded protein: CARGHQETQYF.

The chain carries TRBV2 and TRBJ2-3, with 7 nucleotides matching TRBD1. Germline CDR1 is SNHLY and CDR2 is FYNNEI. The CDR3 covers 14 residues. The CDR3, as DNA: TGTGCGAATGGGGGCAGGGGGTACACAGATACGCAGTATTTT. Encoded protein: CANGGRGYTDTQYF.

The chain is built from TRBV6-2 or TRBV6-3 and TRBJ2-2, with D possibly being TRBD1 (5 bases). The V and J ends lost 5 bases and 3 bases respectively, with 10 bases between them. This CDR3 region has 14 residues. The germline CDR1 and CDR2 sequences are MNHEY and SVGEGT. The CDR3 is CASSRQHYTGELFF. In DNA form, the CDR3 reads TGTGCCAGCAGTCGACAGCACTACACCGGGGAGCTGTTTTTT.

The V call is TRBV7-2, the J call TRBJ1-2; D gene ambiguous. CDR1 is SGHTA, CDR2 FQGNSA, per germline. The V end was cut by 6 bases, the J end by 4 bases, with 12 bases between. The CDR3 length is 13 residues. The CDR3 sequence: CASRQREIYGYTF. For the CDR3, the DNA is TGTGCCAGCAGACAGAGGGAGATCTATGGCTACACCTTC.

This sequence joins TRBV9 and TRBJ2-6; no clear D. The germline V gene encodes CDR1 SGDLS and CDR2 YYNGEE. V shed 4 bases and J shed 1 base, with 3 bases lying between them. The CDR3 totals 13 residues. CDR3 nucleotides: TGTGCCAGCAGCCAATCTGGGGCCAACGTCCTGACTTTC. Its translation is CASSQSGANVLTF.

This chain uses TRBV5-1 with TRBJ2-3, with D possibly matching TRBD1 (6 bases). Germline V gene data show CDR1 as SGHRS and CDR2 as YFSETQ. V was trimmed by 4 bases and J by 0 bases, leaving 15 bases between them. CDR3 length: 16 residues. CDR3 in amino acids: CASSPGQHTSTDTQYF. CDR3 sequence (DNA): TGCGCCAGCAGCCCAGGACAGCATACTAGCACAGATACGCAGTATTTT. The full variable domain, its missing parts supplied by reference TRBV5-1 and TRBJ2-3, is KAGVTQTPRYLIKTRGQQVTLSCSPISGHRSVSWYQQTPGQGLQFLFEYFSETQRNKGNFPGRFSGRQFSNSRSEMNVSTLELGDSALYLCASSPGQHTSTDTQYFGPGTRLTVL.

The gene calls are TRBV7-2 and TRBJ1-5; D is possibly TRBD1 (5 bases). Between the trimmed V and J ends, which lost 5 bases and 7 bases, there was a span of 18 bases. From germline, CDR1 is SGHTA and CDR2 FQGNSA. This CDR3 is 15 amino acids long. As DNA, the CDR3 is TGTGCCAGCAGCCTCACCCAGGGAAACGGACAGCCCCAGCATTTT. It codes for CASSLTQGNGQPQHF.